This TCR beta chain was recorded in a study of molecular identifiers for immune sequencing clone quantification. Study results and limitations: The study reportedly detected spiked Jurkat TCR RNA from one cell among approximately 1 million naive cells.

The CDR3 covers 11 residues. CDR1 and CDR2 from the germline V gene are ENHRY and SYGVKD. V gave up 5 bases and J gave up 1 base, with 3 bases separating them. In its sample, this clonotype was seen many times. Its cognate antigen is unknown. TCRdb analysed the PCR reads with MiXCR anew, one entry per CDR3 protein. The sample has some 320,000 distinct CDR3 sequences, roughly 23% seen once. The J gene is TRBJ2-7, the V gene TRBV10-3; no firm D call. The receptor was derived from a human donor in good health. Some libraries in this study had Jurkat cell RNA spiked in. The sequencing sample was made of naive CD8+ T cells from blood, with Jurkat cell RNA spiked in. Subset: FACS-sorted CD8+CD4-CCR7+CD45RA+ naive T cells. This CDR3 is CAISPSYEQYF. The CDR3 DNA reads as TGTGCCATCAGTCCATCCTACGAGCAGTACTTC.